This TCR beta chain was sequenced in a study of memory CD4+ T cells and cytomegalovirus serostatus. To note about this clone: Its antigen is unidentified.

Study-level findings and limits: Repertoires predicted CMV serostatus with median bootstrapped AUC of roughly 0.96. The CMV-associated TCR signature appears largely within the CD4+ memory repertoire.

Germline CDR1 and CDR2: LGHNA and YNFKEQ. The junction had 5 bases not matched to a gene; V was cut back by 1 base and J by 10 bases. CDR3 size: 14 residues. Single viable CD3+CD4+CD8-CD45RO+ cells were sorted as the memory CD4+ T cells. CD4+ T cells were isolated by positive magnetic selection. Authors' processing steps: After removing out-of-frame reads, around 2,100,000 distinct TCRbeta sequences remained. Profiled with immunoSEQ multiplex PCR; TCRdb holds only in-frame clones, not every one. V, J and clone size derive from that table, while D and trimming were established from the DNA sequence. The sample consists of about 73,000 clones, around 78% of them appearing once.

The clonotype comes from an adult in good health and CMV-seropositive. The sequenced material came from memory CD4+ T cells from blood. The V call is TRBV4-2, the J call TRBJ2-1; 9 bases are shared with TRBD2. The CDR3 sequence is CASSQVAGGREQFF. CDR3 bases: TGTGCCAGCAGCCAAGTCGCGGGGGGGCGGGAGCAGTTCTTC.